Reported below is one T cell receptor (delta chain). Its antigen is unknown. The source of the sample is a study of Vδ1+ human thymocytes. Study-wide results and caveats: Thymic TRG and TRD repertoires appeared highly polyclonal. Unlike peripheral blood Vdelta1+ controls, thymic delta-chain sequences included 20% to 25% Vdelta2 and few Vdelta3. Unexpected Vdelta2 sequences could cause misinterpretation of bulk repertoire data.

Extracted RNA was reverse transcribed into cDNA. The CDR3 regions were amplified by multiplex PCR from V-gene primers to a constant-region primer. TCRdb reran clone calling via CATT on the multiplex PCR reads. The top ten hold roughly 0.25% of the sample, which has under 80,000 delta-chain clones, more than 30% seen once. Per the germline V gene, CDR1 is TSWWSYY and CDR2 is QGS. There are 17 residues in the CDR3. V was clipped by 7 bases and J by 5 bases, with 26 bases between them. The sorted cells were CD3+ Vdelta1+ Vdelta2- thymocytes from alphabeta-depleted thymus. Between roughly 98% and 99.6% of sorted thymocytes were Vdelta1+.

The receptor was derived from a boy under three years old who had congenital heart surgery. The sample consisted of Vdelta1+ gamma-delta thymocytes from the thymus. Subset noted: FACS-sorted CD3+ TCRalphabeta- TCRVdelta1+ TCRVdelta2- thymocytes. The chain combines TRDV1 with TRDJ1; TRDD1 is a possible D gene (6 bases). In DNA form, the CDR3 reads TGTGCTCTTGCTGAAATACCACTTCGGGACATTACTGATAAACTCATCTTT. It codes for CALAEIPLRDITDKLIF.